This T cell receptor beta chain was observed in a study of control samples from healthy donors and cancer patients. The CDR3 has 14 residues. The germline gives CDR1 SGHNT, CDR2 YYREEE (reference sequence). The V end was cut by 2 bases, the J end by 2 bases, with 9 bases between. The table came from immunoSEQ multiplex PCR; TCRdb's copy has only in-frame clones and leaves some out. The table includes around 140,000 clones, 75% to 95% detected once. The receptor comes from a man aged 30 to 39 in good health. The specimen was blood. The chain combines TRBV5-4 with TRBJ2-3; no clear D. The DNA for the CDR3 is TGTGCCAGCAGCTTTCGGCGAACCACAGATACGCAGTATTTT. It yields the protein CASSFRRTTDTQYF.